Below, 9 T cell receptor beta chains from the same sample are listed, as sequenced in a study of blood T cell repertoires in COVID-19. Only in-frame clones appear in the TCRdb table, and some are missing; sequencing was by immunoSEQ multiplex PCR. The sample shows 65,000 to 75,000 clones, about four fifths of them seen only once. The sequencing sample was made of peripheral blood. The receptors come from an older man with acute or convalescent COVID-19.

This clone has a single count. An end of the junction does not agree with germline; a read error may underlie this. V and J are TRBV4-2 and TRBJ2-3; possible D gene TRBD1, 6 bases. This CDR3 region has 14 residues. Per the germline V gene, CDR1 is LGHNA and CDR2 is YNFKEQ. The CDR3 DNA sequence: TGTGCCAGCAGCCAAGAGGGGGCGGGCGGGCGGAGGAATTTT. This codes for CASSQEGAGGRRNF.

The chain is built from TRBV28 and TRBJ1-3; D possibly corresponds to TRBD1 (5 bases). This CDR3 comprises 18 residues. The germline V gene encodes CDR1 MDHEN and CDR2 SYDVKM. Trimming left V 5 bases short and J 2 bases short, with 22 bases between. CDR3 sequence reads: CASSPRGLARKAGNTIYF. Here the CDR3 DNA reads TGTGCCAGCAGTCCCCGGGGACTCGCCCGGAAGGCTGGAAACACCATATATTTT.

DNA of the CDR3: TGTGCCAGCAGCTTTCAGGGAGGAGAGACCCAGTACTTC. It specifies CASSFQGGETQYF. The chain joins TRBV7-9 to TRBJ2-5, with a possible D match to TRBD2 (6 bases). CDR3 length: 13 amino acids. CDR1 and CDR2 from the germline V gene are SEHNR and FQNEAQ (reference sequence). V was clipped by 3 bases and J by 4 bases, with 9 bases between them.

This clone was picked up one time. This chain links TRBV5-1 with TRBJ1-5; 7 positions agree with TRBD1. CDR3 size: 14 residues. The V gene's germline CDR1 is SGHRS and CDR2 YFSETQ. The J segment lost 5 bases and the V segment lost 0 bases, leaving 2 bases of the junction unmatched. CDR3 sequence: CASSLETGDQPQHF. Here the CDR3 DNA reads TGCGCCAGCAGCTTGGAAACAGGGGATCAGCCCCAGCATTTT. Full variable domain (outside the CDR3, taken from reference TRBV5-1 and TRBJ1-5): KAGVTQTPRYLIKTRGQQVTLSCSPISGHRSVSWYQQTPGQGLQFLFEYFSETQRNKGNFPGRFSGRQFSNSRSEMNVSTLELGDSALYLCASSLETGDQPQHFGDGTRLSIL.

The rearrangement uses TRBV5-1 and TRBJ2-5, with 13 bases that match TRBD2. After removal of 0 bases from V and 4 bases from J, the junction contained 3 bases not matched to a gene. From germline, CDR1 is SGHRS and CDR2 YFSETQ. This CDR3 region has 16 residues. CDR3 bases: TGCGCCAGCAGCTTGGAGGGACTAGCGGGACGAGAGACCCAGTACTTC. Translation: CASSLEGLAGRETQYF.

The chain couples TRBV7-2 to TRBJ1-2, with 10 positions matching TRBD1. V gave up 1 base and J gave up 3 bases; unmatched junction bases: 5. Per the germline V gene, CDR1 is SGHTA and CDR2 is FQGNSA. This CDR3 is built from 16 residues. CDR3 in amino acids: CASSLVLGTGDYGYTF. DNA for the CDR3: TGTGCCAGCAGCTTAGTCCTTGGGACAGGGGACTATGGCTACACCTTC.

The chain has TRBV11-2 and TRBJ2-3; D call uncertain. The CDR3 totals 16 residues. Germline values: CDR1 SGHAT, CDR2 FQNNGV. The ends were cut back, 5 bases at V and 1 base at J, with 16 bases in the middle. The CDR3 sequence: CASSPGNSFGTDTQYF. The DNA for the CDR3 is TGTGCCAGCAGCCCAGGAAACTCTTTCGGCACAGATACGCAGTATTTT.

The chain combines TRBV6-5 with TRBJ1-4; the D gene is possibly TRBD1 (6 bases). The CDR3 sequence is 11 residues long. Trimming left V 6 bases short and J 8 bases short, with 7 bases between. Germline CDR1 MNHEY, CDR2 SVGAGI. Here the CDR3 DNA reads TGTGCCAGCAGGCAGGGGGAAAAACTGTTTTTT. Its protein is CASRQGEKLFF.

The genes are TRBV9 and TRBJ1-3, with unresolved D. The CDR3 is 14 residues long. Trimming left V 0 bases short and J 4 bases short, with 8 bases between. CDR1 SGDLS and CDR2 YYNGEE come from the germline V gene. CDR3 nucleotide sequence: TGTGCCAGCAGCGTAGAGCCAGGAGGAAACACCATATATTTT. Amino acids: CASSVEPGGNTIYF.